The TCR beta chain under discussion was sequenced for a study of cytotoxic CD8 clonotypes in ibrutinib-treated CLL. This clone has only one observation. The data were produced by immunoSEQ multiplex PCR, yet TCRdb's version contains in-frame clones alone and is incomplete. The sample includes 250,000 to 350,000 clones, 76% of them seen just once. Per germline, CDR1 KGHSH and CDR2 LQKENI. This CDR3 has 13 residues. V dropped 4 bases and J dropped 7 bases, with 11 bases sitting between them. PBMCs were cryopreserved, and roughly 1.9 micrograms of genomic DNA from them went into TCR beta libraries. The chain joins TRBV18 to TRBJ1-5; D unclear. The sequence came from a human donor with chronic lymphocytic leukemia. Source: PBMCs, taken at disease progression, from a patient treated with ibrutinib. CDR3 bases: TGTGCCAGCTCACAACCAGGCCACCAGCCCCAGCATTTT. This translates into CASSQPGHQPQHF.